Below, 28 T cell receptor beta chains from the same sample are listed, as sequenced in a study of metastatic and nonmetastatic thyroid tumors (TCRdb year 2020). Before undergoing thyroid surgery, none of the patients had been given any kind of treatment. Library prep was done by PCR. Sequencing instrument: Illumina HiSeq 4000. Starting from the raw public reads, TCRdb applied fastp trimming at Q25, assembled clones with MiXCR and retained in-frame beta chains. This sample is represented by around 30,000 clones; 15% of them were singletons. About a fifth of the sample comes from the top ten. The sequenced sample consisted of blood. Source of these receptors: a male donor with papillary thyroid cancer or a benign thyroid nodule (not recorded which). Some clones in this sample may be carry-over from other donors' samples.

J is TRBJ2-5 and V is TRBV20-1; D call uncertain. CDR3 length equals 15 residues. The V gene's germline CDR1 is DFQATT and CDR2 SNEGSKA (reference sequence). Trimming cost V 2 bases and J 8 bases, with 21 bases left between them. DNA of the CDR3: TGCAGTGCTAGATATGAGTTTAGTAGTTCGGATACCCAGTACTTC. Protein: CSARYEFSSSDTQYF.

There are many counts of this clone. Here the CDR3 reads CASSLPIRFRSTDTQYF. The DNA of the CDR3 is TGTGCCAGCAGTTTACCCATACGTTTCAGGAGCACAGATACGCAGTATTTT. The chain links TRBV28 to TRBJ2-3; D is ambiguous. The CDR3 totals 17 residues. Per germline, CDR1 MDHEN and CDR2 SYDVKM. V was cut by 2 bases and J by 0 bases, with 15 bases left in between.

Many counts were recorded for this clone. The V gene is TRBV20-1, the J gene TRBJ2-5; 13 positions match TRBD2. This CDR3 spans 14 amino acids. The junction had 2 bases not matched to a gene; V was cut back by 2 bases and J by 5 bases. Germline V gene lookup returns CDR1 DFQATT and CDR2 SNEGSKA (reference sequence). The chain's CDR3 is CSARTSGRGETQYF. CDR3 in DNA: TGCAGTGCTAGAACTAGCGGGAGGGGGGAGACCCAGTACTTC.

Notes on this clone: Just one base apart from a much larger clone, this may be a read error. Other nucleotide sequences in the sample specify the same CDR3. The CDR3 DNA follows: TGTGCCAGCAGACCCAGAGCCGATACGCAGTATTTT. Translating gives CASRPRADTQYF. The rearrangement links TRBV7-9 to TRBJ2-3; D not certain. Trimming cost V 6 bases and J 6 bases, with 10 bases left between them. CDR1 is SEHNR, CDR2 FQNEAQ, per germline (reference sequence). CDR3 length equals 12 residues.

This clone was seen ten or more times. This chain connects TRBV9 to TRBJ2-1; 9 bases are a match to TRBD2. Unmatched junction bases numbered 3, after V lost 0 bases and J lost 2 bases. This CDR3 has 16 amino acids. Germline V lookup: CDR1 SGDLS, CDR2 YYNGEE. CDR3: CASSVAASGAYNEQFF. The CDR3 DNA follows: TGTGCCAGCAGCGTAGCGGCTAGCGGGGCCTACAATGAGCAGTTCTTC.

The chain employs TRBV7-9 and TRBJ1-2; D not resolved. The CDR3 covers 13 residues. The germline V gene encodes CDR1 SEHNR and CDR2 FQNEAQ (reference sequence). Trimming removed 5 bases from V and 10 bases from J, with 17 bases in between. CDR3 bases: TGTGCCAGCAGCCTAAGTAACAGAGATGTCTACACCTTC. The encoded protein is CASSLSNRDVYTF.

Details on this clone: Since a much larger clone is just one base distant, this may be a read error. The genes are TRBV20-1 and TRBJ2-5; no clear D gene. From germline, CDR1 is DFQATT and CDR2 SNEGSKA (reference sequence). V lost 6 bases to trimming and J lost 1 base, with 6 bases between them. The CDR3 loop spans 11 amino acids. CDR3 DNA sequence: TGCAGTGCCGCGGTCCAAGAGACCCAGTACTTC. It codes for CSAAVQETQYF.

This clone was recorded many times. The CDR3 bases are TGTGCCAGCAGCCAACCGGGACAACTAGGGGGATTCGATGGCTACACCTTC. Protein: CASSQPGQLGGFDGYTF. The V and J genes are TRBV11-1 and TRBJ1-2; D may be TRBD1 (6 bases). The CDR3 consists of 17 residues. Trimming pared 5 bases from V and 6 bases from J, leaving 25 bases between. CDR1 is SGHAT and CDR2 is FQDESV in the germline V gene (reference sequence).

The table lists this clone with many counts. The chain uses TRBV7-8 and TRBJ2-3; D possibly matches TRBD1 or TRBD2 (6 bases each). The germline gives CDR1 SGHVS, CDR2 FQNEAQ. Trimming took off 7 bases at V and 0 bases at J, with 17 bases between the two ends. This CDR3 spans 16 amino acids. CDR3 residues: CASIDPRGPSTDTQYF. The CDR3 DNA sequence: TGTGCCAGCATCGATCCCCGGGGGCCCAGCACAGATACGCAGTATTTT.

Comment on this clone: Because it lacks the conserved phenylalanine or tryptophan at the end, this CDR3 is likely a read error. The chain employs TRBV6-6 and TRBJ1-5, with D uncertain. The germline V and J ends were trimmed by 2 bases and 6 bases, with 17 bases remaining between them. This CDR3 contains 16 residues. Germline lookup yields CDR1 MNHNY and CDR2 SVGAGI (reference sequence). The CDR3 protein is CASSYQSPLKGQPQHL. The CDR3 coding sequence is TGTGCCAGCAGTTACCAGTCCCCCTTAAAAGGTCAGCCCCAGCATCTT.

The CDR3 DNA sequence: TGTGCCAGCAGCCGAACTCGGACTAGCGGGAGATCTTACGAGCAGTACTTC. It translates to CASSRTRTSGRSYEQYF. The rearrangement joins TRBV6-1 to TRBJ2-7; TRBD2 agrees at 13 bases. The germline gives CDR1 MNHNS, CDR2 SASEGT. V lost 6 bases to trimming and J lost 4 bases; unmatched junction nucleotides: 12. This CDR3 has 17 residues.

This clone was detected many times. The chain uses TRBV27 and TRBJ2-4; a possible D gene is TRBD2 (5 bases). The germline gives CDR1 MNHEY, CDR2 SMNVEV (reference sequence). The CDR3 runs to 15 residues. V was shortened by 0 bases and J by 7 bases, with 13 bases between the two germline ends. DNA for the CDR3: TGTGCCAGCAGTTTATCCCCGTTAAGGGAGAACATTCAGTACTTC. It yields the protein CASSLSPLRENIQYF.

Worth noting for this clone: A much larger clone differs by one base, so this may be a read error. CDR3 region: CASSQGLAGVGGLAETKYF. CDR3 sequence (DNA): TGCGCCAGCAGCCAAGGGCTAGCGGGAGTCGGGGGGTTAGCGGAGACCAAGTACTTC. The chain recombines TRBV4-1 with TRBJ2-5; 10 bases fit TRBD2. The CDR3 consists of 19 residues. Germline CDR1 MGHRA, CDR2 YSYEKL.

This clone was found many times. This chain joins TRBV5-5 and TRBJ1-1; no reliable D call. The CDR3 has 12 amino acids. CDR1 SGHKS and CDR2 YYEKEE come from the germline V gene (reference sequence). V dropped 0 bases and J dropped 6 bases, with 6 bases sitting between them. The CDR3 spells CASSLVHSEAFF. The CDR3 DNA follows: TGTGCCAGCAGCTTGGTTCACTCTGAAGCTTTCTTT.

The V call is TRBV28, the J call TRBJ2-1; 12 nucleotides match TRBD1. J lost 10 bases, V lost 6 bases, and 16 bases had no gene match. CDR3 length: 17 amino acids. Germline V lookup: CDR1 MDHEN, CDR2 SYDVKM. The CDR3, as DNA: TGTGCCAGCAGCCTTCCTCGACCGGGACAGGGGGCGCGGGAGCAGTTCTTC. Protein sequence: CASSLPRPGQGAREQFF.

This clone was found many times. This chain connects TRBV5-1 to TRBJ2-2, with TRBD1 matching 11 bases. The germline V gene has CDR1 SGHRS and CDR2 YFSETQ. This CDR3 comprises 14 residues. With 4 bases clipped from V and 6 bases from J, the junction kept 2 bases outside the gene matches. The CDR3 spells CASSGGQGAGELFF. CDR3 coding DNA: TGCGCCAGCAGCGGGGGACAGGGGGCCGGGGAGCTGTTTTTT. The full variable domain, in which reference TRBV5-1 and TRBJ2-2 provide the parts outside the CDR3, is KAGVTQTPRYLIKTRGQQVTLSCSPISGHRSVSWYQQTPGQGLQFLFEYFSETQRNKGNFPGRFSGRQFSNSRSEMNVSTLELGDSALYLCASSGGQGAGELFFGEGSRLTVL.

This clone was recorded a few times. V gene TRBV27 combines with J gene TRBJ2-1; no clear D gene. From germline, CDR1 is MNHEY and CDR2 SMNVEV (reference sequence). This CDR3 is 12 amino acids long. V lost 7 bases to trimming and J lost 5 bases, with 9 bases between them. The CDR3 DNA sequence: TGTGCCAGCATTTCGACCGACAATGAGCAGTTCTTC. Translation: CASISTDNEQFF.

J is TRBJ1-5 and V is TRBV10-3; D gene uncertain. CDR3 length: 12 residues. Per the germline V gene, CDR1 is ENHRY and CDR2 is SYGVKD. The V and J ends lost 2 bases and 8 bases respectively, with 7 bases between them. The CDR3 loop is CAISELGEPQHF. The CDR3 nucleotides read TGTGCCATCAGTGAGCTCGGGGAGCCCCAGCATTTT.

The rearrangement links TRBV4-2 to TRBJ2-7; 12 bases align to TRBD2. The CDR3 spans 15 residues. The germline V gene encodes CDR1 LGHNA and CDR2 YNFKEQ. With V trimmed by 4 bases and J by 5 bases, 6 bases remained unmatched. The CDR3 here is CASSLLTSGRNEQYF. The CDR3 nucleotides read TGTGCCAGCAGCCTATTGACTAGCGGGAGAAACGAGCAGTACTTC.

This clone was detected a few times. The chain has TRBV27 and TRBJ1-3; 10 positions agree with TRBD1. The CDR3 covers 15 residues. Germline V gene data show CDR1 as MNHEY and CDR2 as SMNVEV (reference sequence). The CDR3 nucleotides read TGTGCAAGGAGTTTATCGGGACAGGGGGGAAACACCATATATTTT. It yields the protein CARSLSGQGGNTIYF.

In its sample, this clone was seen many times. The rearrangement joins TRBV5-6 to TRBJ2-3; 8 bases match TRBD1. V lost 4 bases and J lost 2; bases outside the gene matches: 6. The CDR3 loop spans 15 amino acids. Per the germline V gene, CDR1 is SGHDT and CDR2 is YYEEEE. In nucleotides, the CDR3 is TGTGCCAGCAGCCCAAGACAGGGGAACACAGATACGCAGTATTTT. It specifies CASSPRQGNTDTQYF.

Here the CDR3 DNA reads TGTGCCAGCAGCCCGGGGGGCGTTGGGACCAATGAGCAGTTCTTC. Residues: CASSPGGVGTNEQFF. The rearrangement joins TRBV7-3 to TRBJ2-1; D is perhaps TRBD2 (7 bases). The CDR3 has 15 residues. V was clipped by 5 bases and J by 6 bases, with 17 bases between them. Germline lookup yields CDR1 SGHTA and CDR2 FQGTGA.

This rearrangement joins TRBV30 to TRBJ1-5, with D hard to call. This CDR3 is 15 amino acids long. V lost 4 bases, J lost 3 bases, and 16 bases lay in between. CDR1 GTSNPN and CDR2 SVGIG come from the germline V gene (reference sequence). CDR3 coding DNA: TGTGCCTGGACTAGCCCGGTCGGAAACAATCAGCCCCAGCATTTT. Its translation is CAWTSPVGNNQPQHF.

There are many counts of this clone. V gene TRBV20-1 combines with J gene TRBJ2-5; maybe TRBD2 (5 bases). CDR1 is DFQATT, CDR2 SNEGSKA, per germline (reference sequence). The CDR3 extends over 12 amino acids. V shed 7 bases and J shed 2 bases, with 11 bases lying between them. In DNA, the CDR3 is TGCAGTGTTTGGACGGGGCAAGAGACCCAGTACTTC. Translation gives CSVWTGQETQYF.

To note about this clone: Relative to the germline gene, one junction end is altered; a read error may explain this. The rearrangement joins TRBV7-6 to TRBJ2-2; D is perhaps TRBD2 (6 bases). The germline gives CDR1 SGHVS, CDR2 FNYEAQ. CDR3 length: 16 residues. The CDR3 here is CASNPTGGSNNGKLFF. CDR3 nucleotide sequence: TGTGCCAGCAACCCCACCGGGGGTTCGAACAACGGGAAGCTGTTTTTT.

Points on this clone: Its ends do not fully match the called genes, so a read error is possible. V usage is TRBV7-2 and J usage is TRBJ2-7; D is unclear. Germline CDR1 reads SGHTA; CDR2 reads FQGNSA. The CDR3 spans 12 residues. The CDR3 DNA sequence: TGTGCCTGCAGCCTGGTCGATTACGAGCAGTACTTC. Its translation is CACSLVDYEQYF.

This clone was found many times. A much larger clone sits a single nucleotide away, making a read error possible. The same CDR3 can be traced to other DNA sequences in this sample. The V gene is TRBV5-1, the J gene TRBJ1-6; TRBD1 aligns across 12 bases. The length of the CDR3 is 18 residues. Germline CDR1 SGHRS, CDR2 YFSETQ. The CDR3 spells CASSTGQGAGSYNSPLHF. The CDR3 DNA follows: TGCGCCAGCAGCACGGGACAGGGGGCTGGCTCCTATAATTCACCTCTCCACTTT.

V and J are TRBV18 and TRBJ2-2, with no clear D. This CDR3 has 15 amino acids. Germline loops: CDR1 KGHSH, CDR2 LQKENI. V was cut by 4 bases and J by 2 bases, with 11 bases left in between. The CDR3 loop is CASSLQSANTGELFF. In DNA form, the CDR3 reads TGTGCCAGCTCACTCCAATCCGCAAACACCGGGGAGCTGTTTTTT.